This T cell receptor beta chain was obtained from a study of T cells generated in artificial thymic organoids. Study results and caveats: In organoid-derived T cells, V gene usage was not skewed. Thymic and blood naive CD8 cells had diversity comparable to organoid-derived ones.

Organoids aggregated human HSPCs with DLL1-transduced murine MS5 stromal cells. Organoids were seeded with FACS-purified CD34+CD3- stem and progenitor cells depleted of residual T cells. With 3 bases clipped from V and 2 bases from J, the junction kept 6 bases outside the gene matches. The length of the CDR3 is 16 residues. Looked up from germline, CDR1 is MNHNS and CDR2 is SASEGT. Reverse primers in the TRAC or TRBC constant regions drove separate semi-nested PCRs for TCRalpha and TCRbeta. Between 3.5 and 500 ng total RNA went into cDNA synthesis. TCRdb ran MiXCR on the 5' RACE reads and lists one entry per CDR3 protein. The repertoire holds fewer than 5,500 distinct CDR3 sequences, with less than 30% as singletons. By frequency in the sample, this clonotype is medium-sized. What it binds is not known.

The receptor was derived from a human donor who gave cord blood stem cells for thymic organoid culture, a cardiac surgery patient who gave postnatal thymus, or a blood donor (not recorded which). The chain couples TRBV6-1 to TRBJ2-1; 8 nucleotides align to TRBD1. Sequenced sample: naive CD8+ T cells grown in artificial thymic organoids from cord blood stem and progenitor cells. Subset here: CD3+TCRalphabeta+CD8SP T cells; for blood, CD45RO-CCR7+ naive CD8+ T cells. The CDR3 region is CASSELRDRTYNEQFF. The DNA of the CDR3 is TGTGCCAGCAGTGAGCTCCGGGACAGGACCTACAATGAGCAGTTCTTC.